Listed here are 23 T cell receptor beta chains from one sample, sequenced in a study of identical twins. In TCRdb, the 5' RACE reads were re-called with MiXCR into one record per CDR3 protein. The table lists more than 1.5 million distinct CDR3 sequences, roughly a third of them singletons, with 0.25% to 0.3% in the top ten. The sample was cord blood. The receptors originated from a newborn girl in good health.

The chain joins TRBV10-2 to TRBJ2-7, with D possibly TRBD1 on 6 matching bases. Trimming removed 3 bases at V and 3 bases at J, with 9 bases between. Germline V lookup: CDR1 WSHSY, CDR2 SAAADI. The CDR3 totals 13 residues. Written as DNA, the CDR3 is TGCGCCAGCAGTGACAACAGGGTCTACGAGCAGTACTTC. Translating it yields CASSDNRVYEQYF.

Many counts were recorded for this clonotype. The rearrangement links TRBV6-6 to TRBJ1-2; D is possibly TRBD1 (5 bases). The V gene lost 6 bases and the J gene lost 8 bases, with 16 bases spanning the gap. The CDR3 sequence is 13 residues long. Germline-derived CDR1 and CDR2 are MNHNY and SVGAGI (reference sequence). CDR3 sequence: CASRPQGAGGYTF. The CDR3 nucleotides are TGTGCCAGCAGACCTCAGGGAGCTGGGGGCTACACCTTC.

About this clonotype: A single base separates this from a much larger clone, so it may be a read error. The chain recombines TRBV12-3 or TRBV12-4 with TRBJ2-5; no definite D call. Trimming took off 8 bases at V and 0 bases at J, with 10 bases between the two ends. The CDR3 has 13 amino acids. The CDR3 DNA follows: TGTGCCAGCGTGGGTCTGTACCAAGAGACCCAGTACTTC. It translates to CASVGLYQETQYF.

This clonotype was counted a few times. The chain employs TRBV28 and TRBJ2-3; D remains unclear. V was shortened by 5 bases and J by 5 bases, with 20 bases between the two germline ends. The V gene's germline CDR1 is MDHEN and CDR2 SYDVKM. The CDR3 totals 16 residues. The CDR3 bases are TGTGCCAGCAGTCTCCCATTCAGACAAGTAGAAGATACGCAGTATTTT. Translating it yields CASSLPFRQVEDTQYF.

This clonotype has only a few counts. The V and J genes are TRBV12-3 or TRBV12-4 and TRBJ1-4; D gene ambiguous. V lost 5 bases, J lost 7 bases, and 14 bases lay in between. The CDR3 length is 14 residues. Here the CDR3 DNA reads TGTGCCAGCAGTCCTCGGCCCACGCCTGAAAAACTGTTTTTT. This sequence encodes CASSPRPTPEKLFF.

CDR3 sequence (DNA): TGTGCCAGCAGTGAAGCGAGGCAGGGGTACACTGAAGCTTTCTTT. Its protein is CASSEARQGYTEAFF. The J gene is TRBJ1-1, the V gene TRBV2; the D gene is possibly TRBD1 (6 bases). CDR3 length equals 15 residues. Per the germline V gene, CDR1 is SNHLY and CDR2 is FYNNEI. Deletions cut 0 bases from V and 3 bases from J, with 11 bases between.

The chain recombines TRBV30 with TRBJ1-2; no firm D call. Trimming stripped 4 bases from V and 5 bases from J, with 11 bases between. Germline V lookup: CDR1 GTSNPN, CDR2 SVGIG (reference sequence). CDR3 length: 12 amino acids. The CDR3 region is CAWNRVLYGYTF. CDR3 DNA sequence: TGTGCCTGGAATCGTGTCTTATATGGCTACACCTTC. Combining the CDR3 with reference TRBV30 and TRBJ1-2 gives the whole variable domain SQTIHQWPATLVQPVGSPLSLECTVEGTSNPNLYWYRQAAGRGLQLLFYSVGIGQISSEVPQNLSASRPQDRQFILSSKKLLLSDSGFYLCAWNRVLYGYTFGSGTRLTVV.

The V gene is TRBV7-2, the J gene TRBJ2-1, with TRBD2 matching over 14 bases. Looked up from germline, CDR1 is SGHTA and CDR2 is FQGNSA. This CDR3 is 17 amino acids long. Trimming cost V 1 base and J 8 bases; bases outside gene matches: 7. CDR3 residues: CASSLVGTSGRRYEQFF. The DNA for the CDR3 is TGTGCCAGCAGCTTAGTTGGGACTAGCGGGAGAAGGTATGAGCAGTTCTTC.

The gene calls are TRBV20-1 and TRBJ2-3, with 7 bases that match TRBD2. Losses at the gene ends were 3 bases for V and 6 bases for J; bases not matched to a gene: 6. The CDR3 is 13 amino acids. The germline V gene has CDR1 DFQATT and CDR2 SNEGSKA (reference sequence). The CDR3 sequence: CSARAGARDTQYF. The CDR3 DNA reads TGCAGTGCTAGGGCGGGAGCTAGGGATACGCAGTATTTT.

This clonotype was found a few times. The rearrangement joins TRBV3-1 to TRBJ1-2; D is unresolved. V was trimmed by 0 bases and J by 8 bases, leaving 10 bases between them. The CDR3 totals 13 residues. Per the germline V gene, CDR1 is LGHDT and CDR2 is YNNKEL (reference sequence). DNA of the CDR3: TGTGCCAGCAGCCAAGAGTCCGGGTTCGGCTACACCTTC. Translation gives CASSQESGFGYTF.

The chain links TRBV11-2 to TRBJ1-2; D remains ambiguous. With 3 bases removed from V and 3 bases from J, the gap between germline ends came to 8 bases. Per the germline V gene, CDR1 is SGHAT and CDR2 is FQNNGV. The CDR3 is made up of 13 amino acids. The CDR3: CASSFNSHYGYTF. CDR3 bases: TGTGCCAGCAGCTTCAACAGTCACTATGGCTACACCTTC.

The chain couples TRBV11-2 to TRBJ1-5; 7 bases are a match to TRBD1. Germline trimming cut 5 bases from V and 5 bases from J; bases unmatched to any gene: 9. This CDR3 has 15 amino acids. Germline CDR1 is SGHAT and CDR2 is FQNNGV. The CDR3 spells CASSLNLQGDQPQHF. In nucleotides, the CDR3 is TGTGCCAGCAGCCTAAACCTCCAGGGGGATCAGCCCCAGCATTTT.

This clonotype was found a few times. The genes are TRBV4-1 and TRBJ2-1, with 9 bases matching TRBD2. Germline loops: CDR1 MGHRA, CDR2 YSYEKL. The CDR3 has 15 residues. Germline trimming cut 4 bases from V and 4 bases from J; bases unmatched to any gene: 5. CDR3 in amino acids: CASSRGTSRYNEQFF. CDR3 sequence (DNA): TGCGCCAGCAGCCGCGGGACTAGCCGTTACAATGAGCAGTTCTTC.

This clonotype has only a few counts. The chain's CDR3 is CSARATGRSPLHF. CDR3 DNA: TGCAGTGCTAGAGCTACAGGGAGGTCACCCCTCCACTTT. This rearrangement joins TRBV20-1 to TRBJ1-6; D possibly corresponds to TRBD1 (6 bases). The CDR3 runs to 13 residues. V dropped 1 base and J dropped 10 bases, with 11 bases sitting between them. Per the germline V gene, CDR1 is DFQATT and CDR2 is SNEGSKA (reference sequence).

With regard to this clonotype: Lacking the conserved final phenylalanine or tryptophan, this CDR3 likely reflects a read error. This sequence joins TRBV12-3 or TRBV12-4 and TRBJ2-7; D is ambiguous. The V gene lost 2 bases and the J gene lost 2 bases, with 19 bases spanning the gap. The CDR3 length is 17 residues. The CDR3 DNA reads TGTGCCAGCAGTTTAAGTGTATGGGGAAAGAGCGCCTACGAGCAGTACTCC. Translated, it gives CASSLSVWGKSAYEQYS.

This sequence joins TRBV20-1 and TRBJ2-4; D may be TRBD2 (6 bases). The germline V and J ends were trimmed by 3 bases and 9 bases, with 21 bases remaining between them. CDR3 length equals 15 residues. Germline CDR1 is DFQATT and CDR2 is SNEGSKA (reference sequence). CDR3 sequence reads: CSASGAGKGPSIQYF. The CDR3 DNA is TGCAGTGCTAGCGGGGCGGGAAAAGGCCCAAGCATTCAGTACTTC.

The table lists this clonotype with a few counts. The J gene is TRBJ2-7, the V gene TRBV6-1; 11 positions match TRBD2. V lost 6 bases, J lost 1 base, and 11 bases stayed unmatched. CDR3 length: 17 amino acids. Germline values: CDR1 MNHNS, CDR2 SASEGT. Here the CDR3 reads CASSPNSGRVRSYEQYF. The CDR3, as DNA: TGTGCCAGCAGCCCCAATAGCGGGAGGGTACGTTCCTACGAGCAGTACTTC.

This clonotype occurred a few times. The J gene is TRBJ2-4, the V gene TRBV28; TRBD2 matches 10 bases. The CDR3 length is 16 residues. From germline, CDR1 is MDHEN and CDR2 SYDVKM. Trimming cost V 5 bases and J 0 bases; bases outside gene matches: 4. The CDR3 bases are TGTGCCAGCAGTCTAGCGGGAGTAAGAGCCAAAAACATTCAGTACTTC. The encoded protein is CASSLAGVRAKNIQYF.

This clonotype appeared many times. This sequence joins TRBV10-3 and TRBJ1-2; the D gene is possibly TRBD1 (6 bases). Looked up from germline, CDR1 is ENHRY and CDR2 is SYGVKD. V was trimmed by 10 bases and J by 5 bases, leaving 11 bases between them. There are 11 residues in the CDR3. The CDR3 sequence is CATGQTYGYTF. CDR3 DNA sequence: TGTGCCACCGGACAGACGTATGGCTACACCTTC.

CDR3 sequence: CSATRAAPSTDTQYF. Written as DNA, the CDR3 is TGCAGTGCTACGAGAGCGGCCCCTAGCACAGATACGCAGTATTTT. J is TRBJ2-3 and V is TRBV20-1; maybe TRBD2 (5 bases). The ends were cut back, 4 bases at V and 0 bases at J, with 14 bases in the middle. The CDR3 is made up of 15 amino acids. The germline CDR1 and CDR2 sequences are DFQATT and SNEGSKA (reference sequence).

This clonotype was detected only a few times. The chain recombines TRBV15 with TRBJ2-1; 14 bases line up with TRBD2. Germline V gives CDR1 LNHNV, CDR2 YYDKDF (reference sequence). Trimming took 2 bases from V and 5 from J; bases not matched to a gene: 8. The length of the CDR3 is 18 residues. The CDR3 region is CATSRTGTSGSSHNEQFF. The CDR3 region has the DNA TGTGCCACCAGCAGAACTGGGACTAGCGGGAGTAGCCACAATGAGCAGTTCTTC.

The chain recombines TRBV9 with TRBJ2-2; D is unresolved. The CDR3 loop spans 13 amino acids. Germline-derived CDR1 and CDR2 are SGDLS and YYNGEE. Between the trimmed V and J ends, which lost 0 bases and 4 bases, there was a span of 4 bases. The CDR3 nucleotides are TGTGCCAGCAGCGTAGAAGTCACCGGGGAGCTGTTTTTT. It codes for CASSVEVTGELFF.

The rearrangement joins TRBV24-1 to TRBJ1-5; 8 bases are a match to TRBD1. The CDR3 consists of 16 residues. Trimming cost V 4 bases and J 4 bases; bases outside gene matches: 8. Germline V gene lookup returns CDR1 KGHDR and CDR2 SFDVKD. CDR3 loop: CATSEKDREANQPQHF. The CDR3 DNA reads TGTGCCACCAGTGAGAAGGACAGGGAAGCAAATCAGCCCCAGCATTTT.